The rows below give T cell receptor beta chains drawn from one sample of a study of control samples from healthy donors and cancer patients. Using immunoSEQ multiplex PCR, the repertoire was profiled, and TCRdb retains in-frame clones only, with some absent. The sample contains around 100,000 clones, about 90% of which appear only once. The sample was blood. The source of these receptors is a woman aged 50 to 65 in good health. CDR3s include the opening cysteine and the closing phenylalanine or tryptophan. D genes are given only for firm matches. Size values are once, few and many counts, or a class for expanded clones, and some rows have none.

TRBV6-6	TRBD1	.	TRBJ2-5	TGTGCCACCACCGAAAGGGACAGGGAAGAGACCCAGTACTTC	CATTERDREETQYF
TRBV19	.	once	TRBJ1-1	TGTGCCAGTAGTATAGGGGACCAGGAAGGGGCTTTCTTT	CASSIGDQEGAFF
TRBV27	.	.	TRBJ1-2	TGTGCCAGCAGACCCACGACCGTTGCGGGAAGTGGCTACACCTTC	CASRPTTVAGSGYTF
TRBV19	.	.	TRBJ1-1	TGTGCCAGTAGTACCCCTCAAGGCGTCAGCACTGAAGCTTTCTTT	CASSTPQGVSTEAFF
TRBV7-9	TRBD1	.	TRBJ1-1	TGTGCCAGCAGCTTCGCGGACAGGGGGTGGAACACTGAAGCTTTCTTT	CASSFADRGWNTEAFF
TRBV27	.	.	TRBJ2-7	TGTGCCAGCAAACACCACGGGTCAAGAACCTACGAGCAGTACTTC	CASKHHGSRTYEQYF
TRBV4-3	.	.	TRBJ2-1	TGCGCCAGCAGCCAAGATCCAAGCTCCTACAATGAGCAGTTCTTC	CASSQDPSSYNEQFF
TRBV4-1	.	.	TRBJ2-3	TGCGCCAGCAGCCAAGGGGGGCCCAAGACAGATACGCAGTATTTT	CASSQGGPKTDTQYF
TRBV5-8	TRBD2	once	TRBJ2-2	TGTGCCAGCAGCCAAAACGGGGGGGCCGACACCGGGGAGCTGTTTTTT	CASSQNGGADTGELFF
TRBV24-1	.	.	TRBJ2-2	TGTGCCTCGGGACCGAACACCGGGGAGCTGTTTTTT	CASGPNTGELFF
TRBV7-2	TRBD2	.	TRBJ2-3	TGTGCCAGCAGCGCCGCGGGGGTACCAGATACGCAGTATTTT	CASSAAGVPDTQYF
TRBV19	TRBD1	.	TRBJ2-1	TGTGCCAGTAGAACAGGGACAGCACTGGGGAATGAGCAGTTCTTC	CASRTGTALGNEQFF
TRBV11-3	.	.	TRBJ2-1	TGTGCCAGCAGGTTAGGAGGGGGCAGGGACAATGAGCAGTTCTTC	CASRLGGGRDNEQFF
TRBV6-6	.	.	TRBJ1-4	TGTGCCAGCAGTCTTTGGACGGGGAATGAAAAACTGTTTTTT	CASSLWTGNEKLFF
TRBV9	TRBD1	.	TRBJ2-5	TGTGCCAGCAGCGCAGGGGGTGTCGAGGAGACCCAGTACTTC	CASSAGGVEETQYF
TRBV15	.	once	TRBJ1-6	TGTGCCACCAGCAGAGAATCGCAGAGGAATTCACCCCTCCACTTT	CATSRESQRNSPLHF
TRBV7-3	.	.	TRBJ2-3	TGTGCCGGCAGCCTCCGGGGGGATACGCAGTATTTT	CAGSLRGDTQYF
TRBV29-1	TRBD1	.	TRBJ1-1	TGCAGCGTTTCGACAGGGGTGGACACTGAAGCTTTCTTT	CSVSTGVDTEAFF
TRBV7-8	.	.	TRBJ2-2	TGTGCCAGCAGCTATGGGGGGAACACCGGGGAGCTGTTTTTT	CASSYGGNTGELFF
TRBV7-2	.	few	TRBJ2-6	TGTGCCAGCAGCTCCATCGGACAAGGGGCCAACGTCCTGACTTTC	CASSSIGQGANVLTF
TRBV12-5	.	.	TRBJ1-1	TGTGCTAGTGGTTTGATGGTTGGGGCTGAAGCTTTCTTT	CASGLMVGAEAFF
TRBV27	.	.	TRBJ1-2	TGTGCCAGCAGAGACAGGTTTTACGGCTACACCTTC	CASRDRFYGYTF
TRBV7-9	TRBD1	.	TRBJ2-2	TGTGCCAGCAGCAATCCATCCGGGACAGGGGTCCCCGGGGAGCTGTTTTTT	CASSNPSGTGVPGELFF
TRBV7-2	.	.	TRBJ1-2	TGTGCCAGCAGCTTAGCTGAGACACCCGCATATGGCTACACCTTC	CASSLAETPAYGYTF
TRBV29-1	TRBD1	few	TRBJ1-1	TGCAGCGTTACGGACAGGCTGAACACTGAAGCTTTCTTT	CSVTDRLNTEAFF
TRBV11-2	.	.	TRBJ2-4	TGTGCCAGCAGCTTGGGAGGCGCCAAAAACATTCAGTACTTC	CASSLGGAKNIQYF
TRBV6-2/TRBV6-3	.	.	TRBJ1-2	TGTGCCAGCAGTATAACAGTGAGTGGAGGCTACACCTTC	CASSITVSGGYTF
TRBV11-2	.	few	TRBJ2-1	TGTGCCAGCAGCCAGACCCGACAGTCTGCCTCTTATGAGCAGTTCTTC	CASSQTRQSASYEQFF
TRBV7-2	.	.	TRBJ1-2	TGTGCCACCAAGGGAGAGGCCTATGGCTACACCTTC	CATKGEAYGYTF
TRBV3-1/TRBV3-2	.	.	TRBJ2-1	TGTGCCAGCAGCAAAAACGAGCAGGCTTTTCCCTACAATGAGCAGTTCTTC	CASSKNEQAFPYNEQFF
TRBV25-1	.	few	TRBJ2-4	TGTGCCAGCAGTGACCGGGTAGGCAAAAACATTCAGTACTTC	CASSDRVGKNIQYF
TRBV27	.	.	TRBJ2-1	TGTGCCAGCAGTTCTATAGACTCTTCCTACAATGAGCAGTTCTTC	CASSSIDSSYNEQFF
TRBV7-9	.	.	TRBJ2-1	TGTGCCAGCAGCTTAGGGGCCAACAATGAGCAGTTCTTC	CASSLGANNEQFF
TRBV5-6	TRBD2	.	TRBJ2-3	TGTGCCAGCAGCGGCCCGGGACTAGCGGCCAGCACAGATACGCAGTATTTT	CASSGPGLAASTDTQYF
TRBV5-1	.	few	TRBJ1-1	TGCGCCAGCAGCTTGGCGTCCGTCCTAAACACTGAAGCTTTCTTT	CASSLASVLNTEAFF
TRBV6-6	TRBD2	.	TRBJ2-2	TGTGCCAGCAGTCGTAAGGGACTAGCGGGGAACACCGGGGAGCTGTTTTTT	CASSRKGLAGNTGELFF
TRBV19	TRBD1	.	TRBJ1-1	TGTGCCAGTAGCTGGGGACAGGGGAACACTGAAGCTTTCTTT	CASSWGQGNTEAFF
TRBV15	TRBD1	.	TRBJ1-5	TGTGCCACCGGACAGGCCTACAATCAGCCCCAGCATTTT	CATGQAYNQPQHF
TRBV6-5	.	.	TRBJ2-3	TGTGCCAGCCGAATTTCCCCGGGTAGCACAGATACGCAGTATTTT	CASRISPGSTDTQYF
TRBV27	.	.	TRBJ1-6	TGTGCCAGCAGTTCCGCCGGGAGGTCACCCCTCCACTTT	CASSSAGRSPLHF
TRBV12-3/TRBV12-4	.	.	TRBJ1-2	TGTGCCAGCAGTCCGCTATTCTCGGGTGGCTACACCTTC	CASSPLFSGGYTF
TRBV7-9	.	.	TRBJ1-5	TGTGCCAGCAGCCACTGGCGGGGGGGCCGAGATCAGCCCCAGCATTTT	CASSHWRGGRDQPQHF